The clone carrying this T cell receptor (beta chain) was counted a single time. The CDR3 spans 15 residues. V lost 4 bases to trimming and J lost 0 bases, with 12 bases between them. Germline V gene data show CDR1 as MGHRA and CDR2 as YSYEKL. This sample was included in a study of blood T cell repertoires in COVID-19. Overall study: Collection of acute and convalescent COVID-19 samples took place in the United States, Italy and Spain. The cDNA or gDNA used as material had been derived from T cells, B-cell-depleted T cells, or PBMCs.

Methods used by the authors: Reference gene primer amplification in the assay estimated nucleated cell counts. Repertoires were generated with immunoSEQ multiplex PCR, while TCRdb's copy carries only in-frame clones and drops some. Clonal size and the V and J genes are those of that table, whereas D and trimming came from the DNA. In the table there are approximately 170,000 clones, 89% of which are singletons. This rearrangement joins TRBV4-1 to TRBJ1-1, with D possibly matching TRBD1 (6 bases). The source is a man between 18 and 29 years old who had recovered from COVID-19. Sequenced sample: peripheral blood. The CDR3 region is CASSLSGTLNTEAFF. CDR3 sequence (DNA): TGCGCCAGCAGCCTATCCGGGACATTGAACACTGAAGCTTTCTTT.